These 26 T cell receptor beta chains were sequenced from one sample in a study of T-cell reconstitution after alpha-beta-depleted transplantation in children. Preparation of the TCRbeta library used unique molecular identifiers. Via MiXCR, TCRdb re-called the PCR reads, giving one row per CDR3 protein. The sample records hundreds of thousands of distinct CDR3 sequences, 10% to 15% being singletons. Material: PBMCs, obtained before TCRalphabeta/CD19-depleted stem cell transplant. Receptor source: a girl aged 2 to 9 with congenital amegakaryocytic thrombocytopenia, due to receive a stem cell transplant.

The sample holds a few counts of this clonotype. The chain employs TRBV5-1 and TRBJ2-1; the match to TRBD2 covers 12 bases. Germline loops: CDR1 SGHRS, CDR2 YFSETQ. This CDR3 contains 16 residues. With V trimmed by 0 bases and J by 4 bases, 2 bases remained unmatched. The DNA of the CDR3 is TGCGCCAGCAGCTTGGGGACTAGCGGGACTTACAATGAGCAGTTCTTC. Its translation: CASSLGTSGTYNEQFF.

In its sample, this clonotype was seen a few times. The chain couples TRBV7-8 to TRBJ2-3, with 7 bases identical to TRBD2. CDR3 size: 16 residues. The V gene end was trimmed by 4 bases and the J gene end by 2 bases; junction bases not matched to a gene: 9. Germline lookup yields CDR1 SGHVS and CDR2 FQNEAQ. As DNA, the CDR3 is TGTGCCAGCAGCTCCCGCATTAGCGGGCTCACAGATACGCAGTATTTT. Its protein is CASSSRISGLTDTQYF. The full variable domain, in which reference TRBV7-8 and TRBJ2-3 provide the parts outside the CDR3, is GAGVSQSPRYKVAKRGQDVALRCDPISGHVSLFWYQQALGQGPEFLTYFQNEAQLDKSGLPSDRFFAERPEGSVSTLKIQRTQQEDSAVYLCASSSRISGLTDTQYFGPGTRLTVL.

This clonotype came up many times. The V gene is TRBV20-1, the J gene TRBJ2-7; no clear D. The CDR3 is 16 residues long. Germline V CDR1 and CDR2: DFQATT, SNEGSKA (reference sequence). Trimming removed 0 bases from V and 0 bases from J, with 15 bases in between. CDR3 coding DNA: TGCAGTGCTAGAGATGTAGGTGGGAAGAGCTCCTACGAGCAGTACTTC. Translating it yields CSARDVGGKSSYEQYF.

This clonotype was seen ten or more times. The chain couples TRBV20-1 to TRBJ2-7, with D possibly being TRBD2 (6 bases). The CDR3 consists of 14 residues. Germline loops: CDR1 DFQATT, CDR2 SNEGSKA (reference sequence). V lost 4 bases to trimming and J lost 6 bases, with 19 bases between them. The CDR3, as DNA: TGCAGTGCTATCCTCCCGCAGGAAGCGGGCGAGCAGTACTTC. This translates into CSAILPQEAGEQYF.

This chain joins TRBV15 and TRBJ2-5, with 8 nucleotides matching TRBD2. The germline gives CDR1 LNHNV, CDR2 YYDKDF (reference sequence). CDR3 length equals 14 residues. V dropped 8 bases and J dropped 5; count of bases not matched to a gene: 10. The CDR3: CATEPGLAGETQYF. CDR3 nucleotides: TGTGCCACCGAACCAGGACTAGCCGGGGAGACCCAGTACTTC.

The table lists this clonotype with many counts. The genes are TRBV5-1 and TRBJ2-3, with D possibly matching TRBD2 (7 bases). The V end was cut by 3 bases, the J end by 0 bases, with 14 bases between. Germline CDR1 is SGHRS and CDR2 is YFSETQ. This CDR3 comprises 16 residues. Written as DNA, the CDR3 is TGCGCCAGCAGCTGGGAGGGGGAACCTAGCACAGATACGCAGTATTTT. It codes for CASSWEGEPSTDTQYF.

This clonotype was counted a single time. A much larger clone is a single base away; this may be a read error. The missing conserved phenylalanine or tryptophan at the end of this CDR3 makes a read error likely. The genes are TRBV20-1 and TRBJ2-3; 10 bases line up with TRBD2. Trimming removed 1 base from V and 3 bases from J; junction bases left unmatched: 7. Germline values: CDR1 DFQATT, CDR2 SNEGSKA (reference sequence). This CDR3 is 16 amino acids long. This CDR3 is CSARVSPSGRTDTQYI. In nucleotides, the CDR3 is TGCAGTGCTAGAGTCTCCCCTAGCGGGAGAACAGATACGCAGTATATT.

This clonotype was seen repeatedly, ten times or more. This rearrangement joins TRBV20-1 to TRBJ1-2, with 9 bases fitting TRBD1. This CDR3 region has 15 residues. Germline CDR1 reads DFQATT; CDR2 reads SNEGSKA (reference sequence). V gave up 6 bases and J gave up 7 bases; unmatched junction bases: 15. CDR3 protein: CSAPGQGATFLGYTF. CDR3 nucleotides: TGCAGTGCCCCGGGACAGGGCGCCACATTTCTTGGCTACACCTTC.

This clonotype has only a few counts. The CDR3 coding sequence is TGCGCCAGTCGTCCCCAGGGGTGGGGCAATGAGCAGTTCTTC. The encoded protein is CASRPQGWGNEQFF. The gene calls are TRBV5-1 and TRBJ2-1, with D perhaps matching TRBD1 (6 bases). The V gene lost 8 bases and the J gene lost 6 bases, with 18 bases spanning the gap. CDR3 length equals 14 residues. CDR1 is SGHRS and CDR2 is YFSETQ in the germline V gene.

This clonotype came up many times. The rearrangement links TRBV5-1 to TRBJ2-5; the match to TRBD2 covers 11 bases. V lost 5 bases, J lost 3 bases, and 0 bases stayed unmatched. The CDR3 contains 13 residues. Germline CDR1 and CDR2: SGHRS and YFSETQ. CDR3 amino acids: CASRLAGEETQYF. The CDR3 nucleotides are TGCGCCAGCAGACTAGCGGGAGAAGAGACCCAGTACTTC.

This clonotype was seen repeatedly, ten times or more. The CDR3 bases are TGCAGCGCCCGACCTACACTAGCTAGCACAGATACGCAGTATTTT. The encoded protein is CSARPTLASTDTQYF. This chain connects TRBV29-1 to TRBJ2-3; D might be TRBD2 (6 bases). Germline V gene data show CDR1 as SQVTM and CDR2 as ANQGSEA. The CDR3 has 15 residues. V was clipped by 7 bases and J by 0 bases, with 17 bases between them.

CDR3 in amino acids: CASSLRPDSETQYF. The CDR3 DNA reads TGCGCCAGCAGCTTGCGACCCGATTCGGAGACCCAGTACTTC. This chain uses TRBV5-1 with TRBJ2-5, with D hard to call. The CDR3 covers 14 residues. Germline CDR1 and CDR2: SGHRS and YFSETQ. V lost 1 base to trimming and J lost 5 bases, with 12 bases between them.

This clonotype was seen repeatedly, ten times or more. The J gene is TRBJ2-1, the V gene TRBV20-1, with D possibly being TRBD1 (5 bases). CDR1 DFQATT and CDR2 SNEGSKA come from the germline V gene (reference sequence). The V gene lost 3 bases and the J gene lost 8 bases, with 11 bases spanning the gap. The CDR3 contains 12 residues. In DNA form, the CDR3 reads TGCAGTGCTAGTCGGTGGGGCGATGAGCAGTTCTTC. This codes for CSASRWGDEQFF.

The chain links TRBV3-1 to TRBJ2-1; TRBD2 matches at 7 bases. V shed 3 bases and J 6 bases; nucleotides not matched to a gene: 11. Germline CDR1 LGHDT, CDR2 YNNKEL (reference sequence). The CDR3 runs 16 residues. The DNA for the CDR3 is TGTGCCAGCAGCCACTTGACTAGCCGGCTCCCCAATGAGCAGTTCTTC. Translating it yields CASSHLTSRLPNEQFF.

This CDR3 is CASSPLRGAAEQFF. For the CDR3, the DNA is TGCGCCAGCAGCCCGCTTAGGGGGGCTGCTGAGCAGTTCTTC. The genes are TRBV5-1 and TRBJ2-1; perhaps D is TRBD1 or TRBD2 (6 bases each). Germline lookup yields CDR1 SGHRS and CDR2 YFSETQ. V was clipped by 4 bases and J by 9 bases, with 17 bases between them. CDR3 length: 14 amino acids.

The chain couples TRBV21-1 to TRBJ2-4; the table calls TRBD2, which could not be checked here. TRBV21-1 is described as a pseudogene. There are 16 residues in the CDR3. CDR3: CASSYRDSPNKNIQYF. CDR3 sequence (DNA): TGTGCCAGCAGCTACCGGGACTCCCCGAACAAAAACATTCAGTACTTC.

At least ten counts were recorded for this clonotype. The genes are TRBV12-3 or TRBV12-4 and TRBJ2-3, with a possible D match to TRBD1 (5 bases). Trimming took off 5 bases at V and 6 bases at J, with 12 bases between the two ends. The CDR3 length is 13 residues. This CDR3 is CASSRLQADTQYF. The CDR3 nucleotides read TGTGCCAGCAGTCGTTTACAGGCGGATACGCAGTATTTT.

This clonotype was counted many times. The V and J genes are TRBV11-2 and TRBJ2-5; D is undetermined. The CDR3 length is 13 residues. Trimming removed 5 bases at V and 4 bases at J, with 11 bases between. Per germline, CDR1 SGHAT and CDR2 FQNNGV. CDR3 sequence reads: CASSPYPLETQYF. The CDR3, as DNA: TGTGCCAGCAGCCCATATCCTCTAGAGACCCAGTACTTC.

This clonotype was recorded many times. The J gene is TRBJ2-2, the V gene TRBV12-3 or TRBV12-4; no clear D. CDR3 size: 12 residues. Trimming took off 6 bases at V and 1 base at J, with 3 bases between the two ends. CDR3 sequence reads: CASSMNTGELFF. CDR3 sequence (DNA): TGTGCCAGCAGCATGAACACCGGGGAGCTGTTTTTT.

This chain links TRBV4-1 with TRBJ2-3; D gene ambiguous. V lost 1 base, J lost 8 bases, and 10 bases lay in between. There are 13 residues in the CDR3. The germline V gene encodes CDR1 MGHRA and CDR2 YSYEKL. Here the CDR3 reads CASSQGGTVTQYF. CDR3 DNA sequence: TGCGCCAGCAGCCAAGGGGGAACTGTTACGCAGTATTTT.

Concerning this clonotype itself: A much larger clone lies a single base off, so this may be a read error. The genes are TRBV29-1 and TRBJ2-7; 16 bases align to TRBD2. There are 16 residues in the CDR3. With 4 bases clipped from V and 9 bases from J, the junction kept 12 bases outside the gene matches. CDR1 is SQVTM, CDR2 ANQGSEA, per germline. DNA for the CDR3: TGCAGCGTTGGGGGACTAGCGGGAGGGCTGAGAGACGGGCAGTACTTC. Protein sequence: CSVGGLAGGLRDGQYF.

There are a few counts of this clonotype. V and J are TRBV4-2 and TRBJ1-5; D remains unclear. The CDR3 extends over 14 amino acids. Germline loops: CDR1 LGHNA, CDR2 YNFKEQ. The V end was cut by 1 base, the J end by 3 bases, with 7 bases between. Here the CDR3 reads CASSQVGPNQPQHF. CDR3 in DNA: TGTGCCAGCAGCCAAGTCGGACCCAATCAGCCCCAGCATTTT.

This clonotype was counted at least ten times. The rearrangement links TRBV28 to TRBJ2-4, with 7 bases fitting TRBD2. Germline loops: CDR1 MDHEN, CDR2 SYDVKM. The CDR3 is 14 residues long. The V segment lost 3 bases and the J segment 6 bases; nucleotides outside the gene matches: 5. CDR3 residues: CASSFVSSGNIQYF. The CDR3 nucleotides are TGTGCCAGCAGTTTTGTGTCTAGCGGAAACATTCAGTACTTC.

Ten or more counts support this clonotype. Here the CDR3 DNA reads TGCGCCAGCAGCGAAAGTCTGGACAGGGGTGGTATTTATGGCTACACCTTC. It is translated as CASSESLDRGGIYGYTF. The chain carries TRBV5-1 and TRBJ1-2, with 9 nucleotides matching TRBD1. The germline CDR1 and CDR2 sequences are SGHRS and YFSETQ. This CDR3 is built from 17 residues. The ends lost 4 bases at V and 5 bases at J; junction bases unmatched: 15.

This clonotype was seen a few times. The chain is built from TRBV29-1 and TRBJ2-2; TRBD2 matches at 16 bases. CDR1 SQVTM and CDR2 ANQGSEA come from the germline V gene. J gave up 5 bases and V 6 bases, and 15 bases lay outside the gene matches. CDR3 length: 19 residues. The DNA of the CDR3 is TGCAGCGTCTTACCGGGACTAGCGGGAGGGCCTCTGAGTACCGGGGAGCTGTTTTTT. Translation gives CSVLPGLAGGPLSTGELFF.

V usage is TRBV27 and J usage is TRBJ2-3, with TRBD2 identical over 7 bases. The CDR3 runs 15 residues. Trimming at V came to 7 bases and at J to 2 bases, leaving 9 bases not matched to a gene. Germline V gene lookup returns CDR1 MNHEY and CDR2 SMNVEV (reference sequence). The CDR3 DNA is TGTGCCAGCAACCCGCTAGCGGCCCCCACAGATACGCAGTATTTT. The encoded protein is CASNPLAAPTDTQYF.